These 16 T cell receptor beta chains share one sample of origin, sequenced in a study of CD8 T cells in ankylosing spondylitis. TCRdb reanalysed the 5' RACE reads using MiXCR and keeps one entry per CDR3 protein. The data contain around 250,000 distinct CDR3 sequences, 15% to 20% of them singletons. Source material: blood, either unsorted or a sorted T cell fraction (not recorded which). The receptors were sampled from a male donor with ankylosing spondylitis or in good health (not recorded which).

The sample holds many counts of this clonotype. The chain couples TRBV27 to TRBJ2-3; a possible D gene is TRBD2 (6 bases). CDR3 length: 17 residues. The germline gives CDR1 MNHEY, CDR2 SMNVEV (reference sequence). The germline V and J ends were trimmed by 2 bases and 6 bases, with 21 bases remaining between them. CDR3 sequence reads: CASSLSAVGLAWDTQYF. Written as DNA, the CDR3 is TGTGCCAGCAGTTTAAGCGCCGTCGGGCTAGCGTGGGATACGCAGTATTTT.

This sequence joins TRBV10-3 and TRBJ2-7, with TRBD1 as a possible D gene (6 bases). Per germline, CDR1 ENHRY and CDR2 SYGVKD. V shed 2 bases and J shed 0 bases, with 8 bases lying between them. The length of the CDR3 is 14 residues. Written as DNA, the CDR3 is TGTGCCATCAGTGAGGACAGGAGCTCCTACGAGCAGTACTTC. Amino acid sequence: CAISEDRSSYEQYF.

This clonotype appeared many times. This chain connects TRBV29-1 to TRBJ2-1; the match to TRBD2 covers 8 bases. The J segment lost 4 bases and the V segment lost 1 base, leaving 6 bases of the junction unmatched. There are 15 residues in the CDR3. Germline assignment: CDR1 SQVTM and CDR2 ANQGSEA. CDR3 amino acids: CSVEAQLAAYNEQFF. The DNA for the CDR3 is TGCAGCGTTGAAGCCCAACTAGCGGCGTACAATGAGCAGTTCTTC.

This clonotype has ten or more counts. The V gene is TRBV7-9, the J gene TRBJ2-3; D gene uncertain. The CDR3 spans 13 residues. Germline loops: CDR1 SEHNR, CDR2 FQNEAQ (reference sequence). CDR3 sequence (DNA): TGTGCTGCGTCCAGAGAAAGCACAGATACGCAGTATTTT. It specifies CAASRESTDTQYF.

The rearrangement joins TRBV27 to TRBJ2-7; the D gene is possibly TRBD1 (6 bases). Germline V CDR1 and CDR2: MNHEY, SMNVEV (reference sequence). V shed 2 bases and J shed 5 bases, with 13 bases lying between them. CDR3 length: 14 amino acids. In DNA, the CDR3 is TGTGCCAGCAGTTTAGGTCTTTCAGGGGACGAGCAGTACTTC. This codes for CASSLGLSGDEQYF.

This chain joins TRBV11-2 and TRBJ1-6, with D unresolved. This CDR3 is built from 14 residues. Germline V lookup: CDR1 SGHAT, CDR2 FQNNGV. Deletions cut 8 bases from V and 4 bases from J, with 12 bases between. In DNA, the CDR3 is TGTGCCAGCCTAGCCGGGGATTATAATTCACCCCTCCACTTT. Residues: CASLAGDYNSPLHF.

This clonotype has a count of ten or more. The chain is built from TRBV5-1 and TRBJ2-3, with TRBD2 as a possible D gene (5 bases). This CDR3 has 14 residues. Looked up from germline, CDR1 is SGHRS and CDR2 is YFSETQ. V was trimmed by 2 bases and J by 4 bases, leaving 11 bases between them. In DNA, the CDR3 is TGCGCCAGCAGCTTAGGACTTGTGTCAGATACGCAGTATTTT. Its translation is CASSLGLVSDTQYF.

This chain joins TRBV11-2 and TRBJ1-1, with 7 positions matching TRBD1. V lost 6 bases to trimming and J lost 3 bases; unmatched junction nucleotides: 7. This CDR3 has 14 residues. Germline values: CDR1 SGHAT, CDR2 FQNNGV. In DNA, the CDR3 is TGTGCCAGCAGGTCAACAGGGGAGGACACTGAAGCTTTCTTT. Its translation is CASRSTGEDTEAFF.

Here the CDR3 DNA reads TGCGCCAGCAGCTTGGACGACTCCTACGAGCAGTACTTC. The encoded protein is CASSLDDSYEQYF. The gene calls are TRBV5-1 and TRBJ2-7; D unresolved. The CDR3 has 13 residues. Germline lookup yields CDR1 SGHRS and CDR2 YFSETQ. Between the trimmed V and J ends, which lost 0 bases and 0 bases, there was a span of 4 bases.

The CDR3 nucleotides read TGCGCCAGCAGCCAAGATAGGCTAGCGGGTTCCTACAATGAGCAGTTCTTC. Its translation: CASSQDRLAGSYNEQFF. This chain uses TRBV4-3 with TRBJ2-1; TRBD2 matches 8 bases. J gave up 1 base and V 0 bases, and 5 bases lay outside the gene matches. Germline lookup yields CDR1 LGHNA and CDR2 YSLEER. This CDR3 contains 17 residues.

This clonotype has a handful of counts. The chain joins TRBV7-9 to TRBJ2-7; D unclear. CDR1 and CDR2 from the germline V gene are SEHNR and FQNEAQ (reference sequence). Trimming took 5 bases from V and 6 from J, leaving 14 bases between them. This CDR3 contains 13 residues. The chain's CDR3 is CASSPLGAAEQYF. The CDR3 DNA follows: TGTGCCAGCAGCCCCCTCGGAGCCGCCGAGCAGTACTTC. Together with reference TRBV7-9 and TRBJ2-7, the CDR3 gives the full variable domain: DTGVSQNPRHKITKRGQNVTFRCDPISEHNRLYWYRQTLGQGPEFLTYFQNEAQLEKSRLLSDRFSAERPKGSFSTLEIQRTEQGDSAMYLCASSPLGAAEQYFGPGTRLTVT.

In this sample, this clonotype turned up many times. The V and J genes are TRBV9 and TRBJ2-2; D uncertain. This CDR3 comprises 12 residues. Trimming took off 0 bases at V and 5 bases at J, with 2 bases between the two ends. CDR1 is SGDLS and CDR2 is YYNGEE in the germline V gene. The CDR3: CASSVGTGELFF. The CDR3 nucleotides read TGTGCCAGCAGCGTAGGGACCGGGGAGCTGTTTTTT.

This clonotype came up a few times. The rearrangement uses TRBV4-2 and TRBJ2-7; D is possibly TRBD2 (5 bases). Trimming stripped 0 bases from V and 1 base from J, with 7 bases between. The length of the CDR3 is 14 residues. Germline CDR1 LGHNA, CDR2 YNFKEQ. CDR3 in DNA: TGTGCCAGCAGCCAAGAGAGGGAGTCCTACGAGCAGTACTTC. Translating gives CASSQERESYEQYF.

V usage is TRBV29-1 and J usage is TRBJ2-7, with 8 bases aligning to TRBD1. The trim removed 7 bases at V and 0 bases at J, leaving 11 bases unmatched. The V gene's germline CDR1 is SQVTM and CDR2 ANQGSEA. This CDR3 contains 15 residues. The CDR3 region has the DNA TGCAGCGCTTTCCTAGGACAGGGTAGCTCCTACGAGCAGTACTTC. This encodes CSAFLGQGSSYEQYF.

The CDR3 sequence is CASSQDTPSTDTQYF. The CDR3 nucleotides are TGTGCCAGCAGCCAGGATACACCTAGCACAGATACGCAGTATTTT. The chain links TRBV4-2 to TRBJ2-3; no clear D gene. V was shortened by 3 bases and J by 0 bases, with 10 bases between the two germline ends. Germline loops: CDR1 LGHNA, CDR2 YNFKEQ. CDR3 length equals 15 residues.

In DNA, the CDR3 is TGCGCCAGCAGCCCCACGGGACTATCTGGGGAGCAGTACTTC. This gives the protein CASSPTGLSGEQYF. This sequence joins TRBV4-1 and TRBJ2-7, with TRBD2 matching over 7 bases. This CDR3 is 14 amino acids long. The V and J ends lost 4 bases and 7 bases, in that order; junction bases with no gene match: 10. Germline V CDR1 and CDR2: MGHRA, YSYEKL.